These 18 T cell receptor beta chains were all obtained from the same sample, sequenced in a study of PD-1 blockade in classical Hodgkin lymphoma. In every patient, relapse followed autologous stem cell transplantation, while exposure to brentuximab vedotin differed. TCRdb keeps only in-frame clones here, not all; method: immunoSEQ multiplex PCR. The sample carries about 42,000 clones, around two thirds recorded once. Sequencing was performed on peripheral blood mononuclear cells (PBMCs), taken at baseline. The receptor set was obtained from a human donor with classical Hodgkin lymphoma.

The chain has TRBV9 and TRBJ2-5, with no clear D. From germline, CDR1 is SGDLS and CDR2 YYNGEE. The CDR3 has 14 amino acids. Trimming removed 0 bases from V and 5 bases from J, with 11 bases in between. As DNA, the CDR3 is TGTGCCAGCAGCGTAGCTCTCAGCATGGAGACCCAGTACTTC. This gives the protein CASSVALSMETQYF.

The V gene is TRBV6-5, the J gene TRBJ1-4; 8 bases fit TRBD1. V was pared by 7 bases and J by 8 bases, with 9 bases of the junction left unmatched. The CDR3 sequence is 14 residues long. Germline V gives CDR1 MNHEY, CDR2 SVGAGI. In DNA, the CDR3 is TGTGCCAGCACCGAGACTAGGGACAGGGAAAAACTGTTTTTT. It specifies CASTETRDREKLFF.

This clone was counted a few times. The J gene is TRBJ1-1, the V gene TRBV7-9; no firm D call. This CDR3 is 15 amino acids long. The germline V and J ends were trimmed by 1 base and 3 bases, with 12 bases remaining between them. Germline CDR1 SEHNR, CDR2 FQNEAQ (reference sequence). CDR3 coding DNA: TGTGCCAGCAGCTTAGGGTACGGGGAGGACACTGAAGCTTTCTTT. Its translation is CASSLGYGEDTEAFF.

The genes are TRBV5-1 and TRBJ1-4, with TRBD1 matching 7 bases. Per germline, CDR1 SGHRS and CDR2 YFSETQ. J was trimmed by 7 bases and V by 0 bases; bases with no gene match: 6. The CDR3 is made up of 15 amino acids. CDR3 bases: TGCGCCAGCAGCTTGGACAGGGGATTGAGTGAAAAACTGTTTTTT. Residues: CASSLDRGLSEKLFF.

The chain combines TRBV10-3 with TRBJ2-5; TRBD1 agrees at 8 bases. Germline V lookup: CDR1 ENHRY, CDR2 SYGVKD. The CDR3 spans 15 residues. J lost 5 bases, V lost 3 bases, and 8 bases had no gene match. CDR3 nucleotide sequence: TGTGCCATCAGTGACCCAGGACAGGGTAGGGAGACCCAGTACTTC. It is translated as CAISDPGQGRETQYF.

This sequence joins TRBV7-9 and TRBJ2-2; D unclear. Trimming shortened V by 0 bases and J by 6 bases, and 8 bases separated the two germline ends. CDR1 and CDR2 (germline): SEHNR, FQNEAQ (reference sequence). This CDR3 spans 14 amino acids. Here the CDR3 DNA reads TGTGCCAGCAGCTTAGCGCGGTCTCCCGGGGAGCTGTTTTTT. Translated: CASSLARSPGELFF. Filled out from reference TRBV7-9 and TRBJ2-2, the complete variable domain reads DTGVSQNPRHKITKRGQNVTFRCDPISEHNRLYWYRQTLGQGPEFLTYFQNEAQLEKSRLLSDRFSAERPKGSFSTLEIQRTEQGDSAMYLCASSLARSPGELFFGEGSRLTVL.

This clone was detected only once. The chain uses TRBV5-1 and TRBJ2-7; D gene uncertain. The CDR3 is 15 amino acids. The V gene's germline CDR1 is SGHRS and CDR2 YFSETQ. Trimming removed 3 bases at V and 0 bases at J, with 13 bases between. The CDR3 protein is CASSSRTFSSYEQYF. The CDR3 DNA reads TGCGCCAGCAGCTCCCGGACGTTTAGCTCCTACGAGCAGTACTTC.

This clone turned up a few times. CDR3 sequence (DNA): TGTGCCAGCAGTGGTAGCAGCTCCTACGAGCAGTACTTC. Amino acids: CASSGSSSYEQYF. This chain connects TRBV27 to TRBJ2-7, with D unresolved. Looked up from germline, CDR1 is MNHEY and CDR2 is SMNVEV (reference sequence). The CDR3 is made up of 13 amino acids. The V gene lost 5 bases and the J gene lost 0 bases, with 8 bases spanning the gap.

The chain carries TRBV27 and TRBJ1-1; 10 bases map to TRBD1. With V trimmed by 8 bases and J by 0 bases, 3 bases remained unmatched. Per the germline V gene, CDR1 is MNHEY and CDR2 is SMNVEV (reference sequence). The CDR3 extends over 14 amino acids. The CDR3 spells CASRDRGLNTEAFF. CDR3 in DNA: TGTGCCAGCCGGGACAGGGGATTGAACACTGAAGCTTTCTTT.

V and J are TRBV19 and TRBJ2-7; no clear D gene. V gave up 6 bases and J gave up 3 bases, with 6 bases separating them. From germline, CDR1 is LNHDA and CDR2 SQIVND (reference sequence). This CDR3 comprises 11 residues. The CDR3 sequence is CASSADYEQYF. Here the CDR3 DNA reads TGTGCCAGTAGCGCTGACTACGAGCAGTACTTC.

This chain connects TRBV19 to TRBJ1-1; D is undetermined. Trimming took off 4 bases at V and 4 bases at J, with 13 bases between the two ends. CDR3 length: 14 residues. Germline CDR1 and CDR2: LNHDA and SQIVND (reference sequence). The CDR3 coding sequence is TGTGCCAGTAGTAGGATTACAGCGGGCACTGAAGCTTTCTTT. Translation: CASSRITAGTEAFF.

The rearrangement links TRBV6-8 to TRBJ1-3, with TRBD1 matching 7 bases. The CDR3 is 19 residues long. V lost 5 bases and J lost 0; bases outside the gene matches: 16. Germline V gene lookup returns CDR1 MNHGY and CDR2 SAAAGT. The CDR3 sequence is CASSTLGGRHPHSGNTIYF. DNA of the CDR3: TGTGCCAGCAGTACCCTAGGGGGCCGACATCCTCACTCTGGAAACACCATATATTTT.

This chain links TRBV28 with TRBJ2-1; the D call may be TRBD1 or TRBD2 (5 bases each). Trimming stripped 2 bases from V and 15 bases from J, with 17 bases between. Germline V lookup: CDR1 MDHEN, CDR2 SYDVKM. The CDR3 consists of 13 residues. CDR3 residues: CASSLIEGRTRFF. Written as DNA, the CDR3 is TGTGCCAGCAGTTTAATTGAGGGACGCACCCGGTTCTTC.

CDR3 sequence reads: CASSQGFEAFF. The CDR3 coding sequence is TGCGCCAGCAGCCAAGGGTTCGAAGCTTTCTTT. The chain couples TRBV4-3 to TRBJ1-1, with D unresolved. Per germline, CDR1 LGHNA and CDR2 YSLEER. Trimming stripped 1 base from V and 8 bases from J, with 5 bases between. The CDR3 is 11 residues long.

The rearrangement joins TRBV30 to TRBJ2-2, with D unresolved. V lost 0 bases to trimming and J lost 3 bases, with 11 bases between them. The CDR3 has 15 residues. Germline CDR1 is GTSNPN and CDR2 is SVGIG (reference sequence). The CDR3 is CAWSVSSRDTGELFF. The CDR3 DNA follows: TGTGCCTGGAGTGTAAGCTCTCGAGACACCGGGGAGCTGTTTTTT.

The chain combines TRBV2 with TRBJ1-1; maybe TRBD1 (5 bases). Germline CDR1 is SNHLY and CDR2 is FYNNEI. This CDR3 spans 15 amino acids. Trimming stripped 9 bases from V and 1 base from J, with 18 bases between. CDR3 sequence (DNA): TGTGCCAGTAAGTGGATGGGGGTAGGGAACACTGAAGCTTTCTTT. Its protein is CASKWMGVGNTEAFF.

The chain combines TRBV7-3 with TRBJ2-3; the D gene is possibly TRBD2 (6 bases). In germline, CDR1 is SGHTA, CDR2 FQGTGA. The CDR3 runs to 13 residues. Trimming removed 2 bases from V and 6 bases from J, with 9 bases in between. CDR3 DNA sequence: TGTGCCAGCAGCTTAGGACGGGGGGATACGCAGTATTTT. This encodes CASSLGRGDTQYF. Filled out from reference TRBV7-3 and TRBJ2-3, the complete variable domain reads GAGVSQTPSNKVTEKGKYVELRCDPISGHTALYWYRQSLGQGPEFLIYFQGTGAADDSGLPNDRFFAVRPEGSVSTLKIQRTERGDSAVYLCASSLGRGDTQYFGPGTRLTVL.

Only one count was recorded for this clone. This chain joins TRBV21-1 and TRBJ1-1. TRBV21-1 is reported as a pseudogene. There are 12 residues in the CDR3. This CDR3 is CASSNGETEAFF. The DNA for the CDR3 is TGTGCCAGCAGCAACGGGGAAACTGAAGCTTTCTTT.